One sample yielded the 3 T cell receptor beta chains listed below, sequenced in a study of T cell repertoires in cytomegalovirus infection. One entry per CDR3 protein, called by TCRdb with MiXCR from the reads. The sample has 110,000 or so distinct CDR3 sequences, 30% seen once. These TCRs are of unknown antigen specificity. Sequencing used CD8+ T cells from cultured PBMCs, obtained from culture after CMV antigen stimulation. All receptors derive from a human donor in good health (CMV status not recorded). Some clones in this sample may be carry-over from other donors' samples.

This clonotype turned up a few times. The chain has TRBV5-1 and TRBJ2-1; possibly TRBD1 for D (5 bases). Trimming removed 0 bases from V and 8 bases from J, with 9 bases in between. The V gene's germline CDR1 is SGHRS and CDR2 YFSETQ. The CDR3 totals 13 residues. The CDR3 region is CASSLGQSDEQFF. DNA for the CDR3: TGCGCCAGCAGCTTGGGACAGTCTGATGAGCAGTTCTTC.

This clonotype was detected a few times. J is TRBJ1-1 and V is TRBV7-9; TRBD1 might be the D (6 bases). This CDR3 has 13 amino acids. The germline V and J ends were trimmed by 2 bases and 7 bases, with 11 bases remaining between them. CDR1 SEHNR and CDR2 FQNEAQ come from the germline V gene (reference sequence). Written as DNA, the CDR3 is TGTGCCAGCAGCTTACCGGGGGCACGTGAAGCTTTCTTT. Translating gives CASSLPGAREAFF.

The chain couples TRBV4-1 to TRBJ1-1; no clear D. In germline, CDR1 is MGHRA, CDR2 YSYEKL. CDR3 length: 15 residues. The germline V and J ends were trimmed by 1 base and 3 bases, with 12 bases remaining between them. CDR3 loop: CASSQVNWRDTEAFF. The CDR3 DNA is TGCGCCAGCAGCCAAGTTAATTGGAGGGACACTGAAGCTTTCTTT.